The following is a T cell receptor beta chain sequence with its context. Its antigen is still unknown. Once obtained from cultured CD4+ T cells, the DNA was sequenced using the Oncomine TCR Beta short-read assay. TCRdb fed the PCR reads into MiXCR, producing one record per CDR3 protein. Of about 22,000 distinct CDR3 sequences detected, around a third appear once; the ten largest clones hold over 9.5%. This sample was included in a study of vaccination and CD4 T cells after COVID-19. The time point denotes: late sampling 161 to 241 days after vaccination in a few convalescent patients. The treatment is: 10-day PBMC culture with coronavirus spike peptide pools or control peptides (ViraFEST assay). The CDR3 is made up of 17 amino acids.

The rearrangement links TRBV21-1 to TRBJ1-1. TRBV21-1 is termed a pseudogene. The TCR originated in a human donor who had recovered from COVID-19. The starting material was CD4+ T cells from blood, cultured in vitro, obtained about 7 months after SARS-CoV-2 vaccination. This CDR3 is CASSKRFRPSMNTEAFF. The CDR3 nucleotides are TGTGCCAGCAGCAAGCGGTTCCGACCCTCCATGAACACTGAAGCTTTCTTT.